This T cell receptor beta chain was profiled in a study of T-cell memory formation after mild COVID-19. Overall study results and limits: CD4+ contracting clones were found mainly in CM and EM, and CD8+ ones in EMRA.

This clonotype was observed a handful of times. Its antigen is not identified. The CDR3 loop spans 16 amino acids. The germline CDR1 and CDR2 sequences are LGHNA and YSLEER. Trimming cost V 3 bases and J 3 bases; bases outside gene matches: 8. TCRdb reanalysed the 5' RACE reads using MiXCR and keeps one entry per CDR3 protein. The table has fewer than 350,000 distinct CDR3 sequences, roughly an eighth seen once; the top ten hold 21%. This sequence was found in a man aged 18 to 30 who had mild COVID-19 (a few samples of this study predate the infection). Cell type and time point are not known. This chain uses TRBV4-3 with TRBJ2-3, with 8 bases aligning to TRBD1. Material for sequencing was PBMCs or a T cell subset sorted from them (not recorded which). The chain's CDR3 is CASSQRAGGRTDTQYF. The DNA of the CDR3 is TGCGCCAGCAGCCAGCGGGCAGGGGGCAGAACAGATACGCAGTATTTT.